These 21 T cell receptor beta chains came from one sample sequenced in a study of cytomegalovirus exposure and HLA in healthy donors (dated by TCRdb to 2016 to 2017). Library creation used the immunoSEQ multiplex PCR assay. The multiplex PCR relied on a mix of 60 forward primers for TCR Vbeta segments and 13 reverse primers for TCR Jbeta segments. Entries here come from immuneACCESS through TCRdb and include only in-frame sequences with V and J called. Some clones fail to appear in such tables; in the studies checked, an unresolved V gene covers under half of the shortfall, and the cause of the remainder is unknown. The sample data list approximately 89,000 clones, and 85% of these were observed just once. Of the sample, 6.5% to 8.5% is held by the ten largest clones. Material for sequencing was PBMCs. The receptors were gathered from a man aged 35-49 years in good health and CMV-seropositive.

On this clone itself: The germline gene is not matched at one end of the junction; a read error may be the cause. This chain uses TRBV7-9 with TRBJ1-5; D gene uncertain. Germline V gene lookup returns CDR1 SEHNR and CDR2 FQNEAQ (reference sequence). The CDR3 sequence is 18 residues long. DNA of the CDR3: TGTTCCAGCAGCTTAGCCCGGGGTCGGATAGACTACCTTCAGCCCCAGCATTTT. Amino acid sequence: CSSSLARGRIDYLQPQHF.

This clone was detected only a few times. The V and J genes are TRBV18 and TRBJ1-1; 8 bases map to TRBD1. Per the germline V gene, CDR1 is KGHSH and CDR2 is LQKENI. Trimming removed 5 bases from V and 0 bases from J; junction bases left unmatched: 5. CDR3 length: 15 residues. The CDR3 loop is CASSVRTGMNTEAFF. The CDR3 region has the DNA TGTGCCAGCTCAGTGAGGACAGGGATGAACACTGAAGCTTTCTTT. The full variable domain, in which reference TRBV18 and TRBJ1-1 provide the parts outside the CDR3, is NAGVMQNPRHLVRRRGQEARLRCSPMKGHSHVYWYRQLPEEGLKFMVYLQKENIIDESGMPKERFSAEFPKEGPSILRIQQVVRGDSAAYFCASSVRTGMNTEAFFGQGTRLTVV.

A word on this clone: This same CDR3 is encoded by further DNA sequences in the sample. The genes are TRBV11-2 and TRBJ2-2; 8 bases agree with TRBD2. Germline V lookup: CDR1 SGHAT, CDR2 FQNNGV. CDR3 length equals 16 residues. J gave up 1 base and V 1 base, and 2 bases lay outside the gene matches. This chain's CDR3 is CASSLVAGGNTGELFF. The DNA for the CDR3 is TGTGCCAGCAGCTTAGTGGCGGGAGGGAACACCGGGGAGCTGTTTTTT.

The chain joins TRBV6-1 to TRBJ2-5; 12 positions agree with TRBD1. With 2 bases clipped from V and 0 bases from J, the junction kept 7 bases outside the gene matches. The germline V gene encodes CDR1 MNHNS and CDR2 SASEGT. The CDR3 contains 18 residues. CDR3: CASSELGTGGGNQETQYF. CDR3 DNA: TGTGCCAGCAGTGAATTAGGGACAGGGGGCGGCAACCAAGAGACCCAGTACTTC.

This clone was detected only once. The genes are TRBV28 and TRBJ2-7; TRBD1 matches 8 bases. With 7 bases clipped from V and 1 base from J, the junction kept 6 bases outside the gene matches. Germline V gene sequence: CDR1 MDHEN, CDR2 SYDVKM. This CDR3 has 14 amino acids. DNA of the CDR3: TGTGCCAGCATCGACAGGGGTGGTTCCTACGAGCAGTACTTC. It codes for CASIDRGGSYEQYF.

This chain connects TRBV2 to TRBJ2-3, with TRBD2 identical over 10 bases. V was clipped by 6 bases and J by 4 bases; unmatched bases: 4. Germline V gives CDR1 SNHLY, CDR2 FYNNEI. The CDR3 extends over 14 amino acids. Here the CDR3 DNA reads TGTGCCAGCAGGCTAGCGGGAGAGTCAGATACGCAGTATTTT. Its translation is CASRLAGESDTQYF.

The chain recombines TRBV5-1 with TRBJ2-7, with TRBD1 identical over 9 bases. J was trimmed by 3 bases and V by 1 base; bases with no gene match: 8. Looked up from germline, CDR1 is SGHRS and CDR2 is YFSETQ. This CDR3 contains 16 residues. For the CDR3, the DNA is TGCGCCAGCAGCTTGACCGGGACAGGGAACATCTACGAGCAGTACTTC. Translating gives CASSLTGTGNIYEQYF. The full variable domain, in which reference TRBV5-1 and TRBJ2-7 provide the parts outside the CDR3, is KAGVTQTPRYLIKTRGQQVTLSCSPISGHRSVSWYQQTPGQGLQFLFEYFSETQRNKGNFPGRFSGRQFSNSRSEMNVSTLELGDSALYLCASSLTGTGNIYEQYFGPGTRLTVT.

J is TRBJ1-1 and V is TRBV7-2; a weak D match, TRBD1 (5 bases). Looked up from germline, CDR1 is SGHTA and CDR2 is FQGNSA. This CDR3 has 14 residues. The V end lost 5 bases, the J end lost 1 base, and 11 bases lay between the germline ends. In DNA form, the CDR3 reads TGTGCCAGCAGCCCTTGGGGGGGGAACACTGAAGCTTTCTTT. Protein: CASSPWGGNTEAFF. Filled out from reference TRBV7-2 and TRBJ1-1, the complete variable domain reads GAGVSQSPSNKVTEKGKDVELRCDPISGHTALYWYRQSLGQGLEFLIYFQGNSAPDKSGLPSDRFSAERTGGSVSTLTIQRTQQEDSAVYLCASSPWGGNTEAFFGQGTRLTVV.

The CDR3 bases are TGTGCCAGCAGCAAAGTCACACCCTCCTACAATGAGCAGTTCTTC. It translates to CASSKVTPSYNEQFF. This chain joins TRBV11-2 and TRBJ2-1; D is unresolved. The CDR3 runs to 15 residues. V was trimmed by 5 bases and J by 0 bases, leaving 11 bases between them. Germline V gene lookup returns CDR1 SGHAT and CDR2 FQNNGV.

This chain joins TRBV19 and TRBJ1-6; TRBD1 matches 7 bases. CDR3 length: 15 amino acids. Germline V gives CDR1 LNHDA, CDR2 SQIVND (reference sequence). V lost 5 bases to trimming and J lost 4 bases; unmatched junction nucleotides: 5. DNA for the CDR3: TGTGCCAGTAGTTCGGGACAGAGATATAATTCACCCCTCCACTTT. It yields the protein CASSSGQRYNSPLHF. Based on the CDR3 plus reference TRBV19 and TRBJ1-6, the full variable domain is DGGITQSPKYLFRKEGQNVTLSCEQNLNHDAMYWYRQDPGQGLRLIYYSQIVNDFQKGDIAEGYSVSREKKESFPLTVTSAQKNPTAFYLCASSSGQRYNSPLHFGNGTRLTVT.

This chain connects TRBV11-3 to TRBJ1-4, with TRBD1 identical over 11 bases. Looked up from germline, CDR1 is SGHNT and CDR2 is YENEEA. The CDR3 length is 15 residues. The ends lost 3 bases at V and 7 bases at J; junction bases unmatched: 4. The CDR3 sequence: CASSFGDRGGEKLFF. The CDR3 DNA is TGTGCCAGCAGCTTTGGGGACAGGGGGGGTGAAAAACTGTTTTTT.

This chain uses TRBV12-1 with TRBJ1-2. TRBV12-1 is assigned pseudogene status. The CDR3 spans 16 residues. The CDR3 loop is CASSFARRGRDYGYTF. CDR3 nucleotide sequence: TGTGCCAGCAGCTTTGCGAGGCGGGGCAGGGACTATGGCTACACCTTC.

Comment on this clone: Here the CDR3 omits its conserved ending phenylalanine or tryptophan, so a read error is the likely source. The CDR3 DNA reads TGTGCCAGCAGCAGGACGGACCTCGGGAATTCACCCCTCCACCTT. Amino acids: CASSRTDLGNSPLHL. The chain combines TRBV5-5 with TRBJ1-6; D gene unclear. Germline V lookup: CDR1 SGHKS, CDR2 YYEKEE (reference sequence). The CDR3 runs to 15 residues. Trimming pared 4 bases from V and 7 bases from J, leaving 15 bases between.

CDR3 nucleotide sequence: TGTGCCAGCCTACAACGGACAGTCTCTGGAAACACCATATATTTT. It codes for CASLQRTVSGNTIYF. The chain is built from TRBV6-1 and TRBJ1-3; possible D gene TRBD1, 6 bases. The germline gives CDR1 MNHNS, CDR2 SASEGT. V was cut by 8 bases and J by 0 bases, with 14 bases left in between. The CDR3 length is 15 residues.

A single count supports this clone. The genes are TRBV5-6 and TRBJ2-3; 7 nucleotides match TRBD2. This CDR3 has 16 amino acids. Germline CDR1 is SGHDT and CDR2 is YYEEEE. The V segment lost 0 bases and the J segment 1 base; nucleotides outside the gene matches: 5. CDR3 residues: CASSLGLAYGTDTQYF. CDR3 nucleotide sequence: TGTGCCAGCAGCTTGGGACTAGCCTATGGCACAGATACGCAGTATTTT.

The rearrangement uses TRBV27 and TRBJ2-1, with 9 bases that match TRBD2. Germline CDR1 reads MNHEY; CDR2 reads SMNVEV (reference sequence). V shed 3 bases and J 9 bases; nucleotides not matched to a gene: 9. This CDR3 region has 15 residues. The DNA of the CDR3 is TGTGCCAGCAGTTTCCTAGCGGGATTGGTGCGTGAGCAGTTCTTC. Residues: CASSFLAGLVREQFF.

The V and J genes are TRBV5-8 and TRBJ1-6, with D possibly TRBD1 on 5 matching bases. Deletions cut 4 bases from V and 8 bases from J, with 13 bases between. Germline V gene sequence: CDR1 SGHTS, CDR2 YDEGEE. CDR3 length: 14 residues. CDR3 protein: CASSHVGRDSPLHF. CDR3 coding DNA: TGTGCCAGCAGCCACGTTGGCAGGGATTCACCCCTCCACTTT.

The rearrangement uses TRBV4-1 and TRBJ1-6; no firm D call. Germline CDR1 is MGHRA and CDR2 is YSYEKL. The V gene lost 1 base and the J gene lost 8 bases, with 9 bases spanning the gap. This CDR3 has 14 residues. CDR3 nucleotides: TGCGCCAGCAGCCAAGCTCGACAATATTCACCCCTCCACTTT. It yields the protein CASSQARQYSPLHF.

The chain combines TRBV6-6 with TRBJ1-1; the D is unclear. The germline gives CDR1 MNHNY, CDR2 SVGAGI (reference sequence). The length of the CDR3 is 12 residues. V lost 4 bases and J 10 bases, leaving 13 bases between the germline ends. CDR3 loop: CASSFPRVPAFF. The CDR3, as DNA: TGTGCCAGCAGTTTCCCTCGGGTCCCAGCTTTCTTT.

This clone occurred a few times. CDR3 region: CAWSSTGLNTEAFF. The DNA for the CDR3 is TGTGCCTGGAGTTCGACAGGGTTGAACACTGAAGCTTTCTTT. The rearrangement links TRBV30 to TRBJ1-1; TRBD1 matches 7 bases. The V and J ends lost 2 bases and 0 bases, in that order; junction bases with no gene match: 3. The CDR3 is made up of 14 amino acids. Germline CDR1 GTSNPN, CDR2 SVGIG (reference sequence).

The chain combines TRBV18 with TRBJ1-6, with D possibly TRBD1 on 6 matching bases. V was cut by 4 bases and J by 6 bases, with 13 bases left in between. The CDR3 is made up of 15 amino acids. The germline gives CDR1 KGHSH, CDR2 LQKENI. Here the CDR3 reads CASSLAGAGNSPLHF. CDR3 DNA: TGTGCCAGCTCACTGGCGGGGGCAGGTAATTCACCCCTCCACTTT. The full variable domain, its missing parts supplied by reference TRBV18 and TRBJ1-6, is NAGVMQNPRHLVRRRGQEARLRCSPMKGHSHVYWYRQLPEEGLKFMVYLQKENIIDESGMPKERFSAEFPKEGPSILRIQQVVRGDSAAYFCASSLAGAGNSPLHFGNGTRLTVT.